This T cell receptor beta chain emerged from a study of control samples from healthy donors and cancer patients. A remark on this clone: Other nucleotide sequences in the sample specify the same CDR3.

J was trimmed by 3 bases and V by 0 bases; bases with no gene match: 0. This CDR3 comprises 14 residues. Germline V CDR1 and CDR2: SGHTA, FQGNSA. The repertoire was sequenced with immunoSEQ multiplex PCR; TCRdb's copy has only in-frame clones and lacks some. The sample lists about 150,000 clones, 85% to 95% occurring once. J is TRBJ2-3 and V is TRBV7-2, with TRBD2 matching 7 bases. This receptor was obtained from a woman younger than 30 in good health. Sample: blood. CDR3 coding DNA: TGTGCCAGCAGCTTAGCCGGGGGGACAGATACGCAGTATTTT. It specifies CASSLAGGTDTQYF. The full variable domain, with the rest looked up from reference TRBV7-2 and TRBJ2-3, is GAGVSQSPSNKVTEKGKDVELRCDPISGHTALYWYRQSLGQGLEFLIYFQGNSAPDKSGLPSDRFSAERTGGSVSTLTIQRTQQEDSAVYLCASSLAGGTDTQYFGPGTRLTVL.